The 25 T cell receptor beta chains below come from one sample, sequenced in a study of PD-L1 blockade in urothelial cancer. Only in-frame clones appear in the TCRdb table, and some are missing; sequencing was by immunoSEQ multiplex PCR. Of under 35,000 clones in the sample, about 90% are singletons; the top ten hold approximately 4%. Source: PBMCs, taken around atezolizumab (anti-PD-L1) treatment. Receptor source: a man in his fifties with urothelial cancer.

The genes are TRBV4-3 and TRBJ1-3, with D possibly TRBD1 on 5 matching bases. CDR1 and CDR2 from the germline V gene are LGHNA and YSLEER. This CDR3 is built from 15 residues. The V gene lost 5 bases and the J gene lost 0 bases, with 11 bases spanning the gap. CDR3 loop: CASSEQDTSGNTIYF. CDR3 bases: TGCGCCAGCAGCGAACAGGACACCTCTGGAAACACCATATATTTT.

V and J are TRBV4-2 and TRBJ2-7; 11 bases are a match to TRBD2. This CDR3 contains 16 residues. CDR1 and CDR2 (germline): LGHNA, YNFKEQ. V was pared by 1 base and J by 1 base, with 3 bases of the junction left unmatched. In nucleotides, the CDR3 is TGTGCCAGCAGCCAAGGGACTAGCGGGTTATCCTACGAGCAGTACTTC. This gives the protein CASSQGTSGLSYEQYF.

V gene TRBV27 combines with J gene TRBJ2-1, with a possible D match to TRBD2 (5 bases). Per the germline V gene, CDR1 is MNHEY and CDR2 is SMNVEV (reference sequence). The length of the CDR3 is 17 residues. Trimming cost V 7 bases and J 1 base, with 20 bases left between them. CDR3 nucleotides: TGTGCCAGCAATGTGAGGGCCTCCACGATTTCCTACAATGAGCAGTTCTTC. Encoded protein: CASNVRASTISYNEQFF.

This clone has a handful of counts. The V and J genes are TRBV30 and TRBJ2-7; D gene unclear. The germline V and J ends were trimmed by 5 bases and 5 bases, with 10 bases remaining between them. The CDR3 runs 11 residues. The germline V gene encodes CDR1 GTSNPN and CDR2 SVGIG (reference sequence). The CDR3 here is CAWQSGDEQYF. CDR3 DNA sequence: TGTGCCTGGCAGTCTGGAGACGAGCAGTACTTC.

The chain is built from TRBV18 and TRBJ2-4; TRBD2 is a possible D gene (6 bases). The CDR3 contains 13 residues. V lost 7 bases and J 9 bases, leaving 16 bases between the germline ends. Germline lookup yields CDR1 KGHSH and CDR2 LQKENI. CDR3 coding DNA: TGTGCCAGCTTATCGGGACTGACTAGCATTCAGTACTTC. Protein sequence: CASLSGLTSIQYF.

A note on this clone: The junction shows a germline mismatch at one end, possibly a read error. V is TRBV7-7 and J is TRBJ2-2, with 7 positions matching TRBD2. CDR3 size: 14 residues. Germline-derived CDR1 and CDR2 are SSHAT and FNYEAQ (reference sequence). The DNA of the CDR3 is TGTGCTAGCAGCTTAGCGGGCGAACCCGGGGAGCTGTTTTTT. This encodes CASSLAGEPGELFF.

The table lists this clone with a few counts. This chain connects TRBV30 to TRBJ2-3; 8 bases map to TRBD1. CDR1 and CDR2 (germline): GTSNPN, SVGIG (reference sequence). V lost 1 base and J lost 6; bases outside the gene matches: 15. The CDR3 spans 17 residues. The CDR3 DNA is TGTGCCTGGAGTGACTTATTTACAGGGGGAGCTAAGGATACGCAGTATTTT. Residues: CAWSDLFTGGAKDTQYF.

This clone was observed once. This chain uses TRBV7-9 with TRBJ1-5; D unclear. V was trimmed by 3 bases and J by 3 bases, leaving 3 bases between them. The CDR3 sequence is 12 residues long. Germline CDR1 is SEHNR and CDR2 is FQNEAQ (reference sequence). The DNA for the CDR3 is TGTGCCAGCAGCTTTTACAATCAGCCCCAGCATTTT. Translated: CASSFYNQPQHF.

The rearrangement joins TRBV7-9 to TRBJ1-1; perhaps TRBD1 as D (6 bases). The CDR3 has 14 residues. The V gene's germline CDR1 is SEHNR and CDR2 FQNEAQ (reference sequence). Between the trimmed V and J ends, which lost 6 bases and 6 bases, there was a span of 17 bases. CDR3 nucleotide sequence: TGTGCCAGCAGACTACCGGGACAAACATCTGAAGCTTTCTTT. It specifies CASRLPGQTSEAFF.

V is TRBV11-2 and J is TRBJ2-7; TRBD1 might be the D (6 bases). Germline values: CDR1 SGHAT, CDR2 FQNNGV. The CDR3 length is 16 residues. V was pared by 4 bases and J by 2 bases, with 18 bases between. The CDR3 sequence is CASSSPRQVYTYEQYF. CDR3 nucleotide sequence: TGTGCCAGCAGCTCCCCCCGACAGGTATATACCTACGAGCAGTACTTC.

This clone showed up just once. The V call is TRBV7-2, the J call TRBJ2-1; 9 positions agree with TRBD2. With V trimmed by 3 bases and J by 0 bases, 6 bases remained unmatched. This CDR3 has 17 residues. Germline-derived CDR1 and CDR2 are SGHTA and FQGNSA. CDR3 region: CASSFQGSGSSYNEQFF. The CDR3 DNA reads TGTGCCAGCAGCTTCCAGGGTAGCGGGAGCTCCTACAATGAGCAGTTCTTC.

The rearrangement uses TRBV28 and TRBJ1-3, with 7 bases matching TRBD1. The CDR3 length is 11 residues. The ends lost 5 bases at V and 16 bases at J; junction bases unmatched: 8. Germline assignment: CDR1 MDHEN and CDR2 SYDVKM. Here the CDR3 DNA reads TGTGCCAGCAGTCGAGACAGGGTAGGGTATTTT. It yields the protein CASSRDRVGYF. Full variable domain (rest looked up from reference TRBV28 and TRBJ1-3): DVKVTQSSRYLVKRTGEKVFLECVQDMDHENMFWYRQDPGLGLRLIYFSYDVKMKEKGDIPEGYSVSREKKERFSLILESASTNQTSMYLCASSRDRVGYFGEGSWLTVV.

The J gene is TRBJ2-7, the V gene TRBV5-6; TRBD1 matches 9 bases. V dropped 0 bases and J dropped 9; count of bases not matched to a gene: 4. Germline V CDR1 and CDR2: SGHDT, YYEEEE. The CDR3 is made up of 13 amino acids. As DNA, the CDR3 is TGTGCCAGCAGCTTGGGGGACAGGGTAGCGCAGTACTTC. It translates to CASSLGDRVAQYF.

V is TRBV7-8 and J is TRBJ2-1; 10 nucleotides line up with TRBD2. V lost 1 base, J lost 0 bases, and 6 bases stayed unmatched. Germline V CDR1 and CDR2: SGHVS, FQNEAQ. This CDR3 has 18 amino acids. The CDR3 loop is CASSLGGLALSSYNEQFF. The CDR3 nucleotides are TGTGCCAGCAGCTTAGGGGGACTAGCGTTAAGCTCCTACAATGAGCAGTTCTTC.

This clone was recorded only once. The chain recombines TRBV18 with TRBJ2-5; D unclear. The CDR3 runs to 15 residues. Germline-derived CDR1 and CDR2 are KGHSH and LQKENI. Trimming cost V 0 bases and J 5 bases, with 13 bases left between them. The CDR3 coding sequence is TGTGCCAGCTCACCACCTGAGGCGGCCCGCGAGACCCAGTACTTC. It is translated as CASSPPEAARETQYF.

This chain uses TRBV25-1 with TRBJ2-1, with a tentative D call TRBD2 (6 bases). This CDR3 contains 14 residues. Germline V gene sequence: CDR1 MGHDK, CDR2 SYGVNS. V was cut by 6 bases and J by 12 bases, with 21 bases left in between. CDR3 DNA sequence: TGTGCCAGCAGCTTCCCGACCGGGGGTCTTGGGCAGTTCTTC. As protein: CASSFPTGGLGQFF.

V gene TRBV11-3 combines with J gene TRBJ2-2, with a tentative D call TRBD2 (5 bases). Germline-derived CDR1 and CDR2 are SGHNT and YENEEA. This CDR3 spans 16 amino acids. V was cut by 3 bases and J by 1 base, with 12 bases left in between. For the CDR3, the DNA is TGTGCCAGCAGCTTCACTAGGTTGGGGAACACCGGGGAGCTGTTTTTT. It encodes CASSFTRLGNTGELFF.

CDR3 amino acids: CASSARGAATNEKLFF. The CDR3 nucleotides are TGTGCCAGCAGCGCCCGGGGAGCTGCAACTAATGAAAAACTGTTTTTT. This chain joins TRBV7-9 and TRBJ1-4; D not certain. In germline, CDR1 is SEHNR, CDR2 FQNEAQ (reference sequence). This CDR3 has 16 residues. V lost 5 bases and J 0 bases, leaving 13 bases between the germline ends. Together with reference TRBV7-9 and TRBJ1-4, the CDR3 gives the full variable domain: DTGVSQNPRHKITKRGQNVTFRCDPISEHNRLYWYRQTLGQGPEFLTYFQNEAQLEKSRLLSDRFSAERPKGSFSTLEIQRTEQGDSAMYLCASSARGAATNEKLFFGSGTQLSVL.

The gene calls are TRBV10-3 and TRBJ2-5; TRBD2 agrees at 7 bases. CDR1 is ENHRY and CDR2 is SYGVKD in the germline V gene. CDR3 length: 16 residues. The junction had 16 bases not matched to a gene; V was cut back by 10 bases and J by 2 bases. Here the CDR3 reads CATQGGTIGGQETQYF. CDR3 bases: TGTGCCACCCAGGGCGGGACTATTGGTGGGCAAGAGACCCAGTACTTC.

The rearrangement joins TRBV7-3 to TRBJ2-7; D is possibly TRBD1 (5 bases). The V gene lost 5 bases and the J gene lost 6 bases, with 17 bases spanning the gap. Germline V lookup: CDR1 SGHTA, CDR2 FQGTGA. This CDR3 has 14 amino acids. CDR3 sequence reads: CASSPTRQSPEQYF. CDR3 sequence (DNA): TGTGCCAGCAGCCCCACAAGACAGTCCCCCGAGCAGTACTTC. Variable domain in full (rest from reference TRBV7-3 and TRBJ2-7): GAGVSQTPSNKVTEKGKYVELRCDPISGHTALYWYRQSLGQGPEFLIYFQGTGAADDSGLPNDRFFAVRPEGSVSTLKIQRTERGDSAVYLCASSPTRQSPEQYFGPGTRLTVT.

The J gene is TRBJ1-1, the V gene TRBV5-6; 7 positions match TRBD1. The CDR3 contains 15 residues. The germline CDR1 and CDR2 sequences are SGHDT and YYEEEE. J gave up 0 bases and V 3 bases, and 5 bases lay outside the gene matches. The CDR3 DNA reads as TGTGCCAGCAGCTCCAGGGGGGCTCTGAACACTGAAGCTTTCTTT. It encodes CASSSRGALNTEAFF.

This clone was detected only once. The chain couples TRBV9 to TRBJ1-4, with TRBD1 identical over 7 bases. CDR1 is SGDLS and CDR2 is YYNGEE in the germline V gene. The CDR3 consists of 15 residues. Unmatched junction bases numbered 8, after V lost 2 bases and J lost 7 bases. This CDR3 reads CASSVLGGKGEKLFF. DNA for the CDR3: TGTGCCAGCAGCGTCCTAGGGGGCAAGGGTGAAAAACTGTTTTTT.

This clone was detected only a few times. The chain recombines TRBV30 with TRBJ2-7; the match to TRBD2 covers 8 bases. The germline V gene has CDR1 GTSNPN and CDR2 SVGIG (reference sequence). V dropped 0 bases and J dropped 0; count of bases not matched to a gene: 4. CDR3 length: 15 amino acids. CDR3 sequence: CAWSVQRGSSYEQYF. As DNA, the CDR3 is TGTGCCTGGAGTGTACAGCGGGGGAGCTCCTACGAGCAGTACTTC.

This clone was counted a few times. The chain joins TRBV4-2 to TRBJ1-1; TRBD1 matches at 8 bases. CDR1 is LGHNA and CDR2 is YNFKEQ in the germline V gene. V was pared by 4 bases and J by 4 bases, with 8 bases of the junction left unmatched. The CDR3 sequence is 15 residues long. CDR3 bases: TGTGCCAGCAGCCCGGCGGACAGGGCGGGCACTGAAGCTTTCTTT. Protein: CASSPADRAGTEAFF.

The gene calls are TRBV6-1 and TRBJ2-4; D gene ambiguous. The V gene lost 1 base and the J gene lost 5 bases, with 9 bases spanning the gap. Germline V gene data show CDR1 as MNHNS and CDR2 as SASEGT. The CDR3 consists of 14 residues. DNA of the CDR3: TGTGCCAGCAGTGAAGACCAGGTCCAAAACATTCAGTACTTC. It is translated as CASSEDQVQNIQYF.